This T cell receptor (beta chain) was recorded in a study of regulatory T cells in long-lasting Graves disease. Whole-study results and caveats: Persistent cases favored TRBV28, TRBJ1-2 and TRBJ2-5.

This clonotype has a single count. What it binds is unknown. A single base separates this from a much larger clone, so it may be a read error. Between the trimmed V and J ends, which lost 4 bases and 7 bases, there was a span of 20 bases. CDR1 is KGHSH and CDR2 is LQKENI in the germline V gene. The CDR3 length is 16 residues. Arm-PCR of CDR3 regions and iRepertoire HTBI primers were the basis on which TCR beta libraries were built. From the multiplex PCR reads, TCRdb called clonotypes with MiXCR, one entry per CDR3 protein. This sample has over 500,000 distinct CDR3 sequences, with roughly 15% found just once. Sample time point: newly diagnosed GD, antithyroid drugs for less than 3 months. The TCR library was made from RNA extracted from PBMCs. EDTA tubes were used for drawing nine milliliters of peripheral blood. A further study also used this sample, focusing on T cells in Graves' hyperthyroidism and ophthalmopathy. This second report adds: Those with hyperthyroidism were 18 to 65 years old, newly diagnosed, and ill for under 2 months. The HTBI primer set served for first-round RT-PCR of the TCR CDR3.

The sequencing used peripheral blood mononuclear cells (PBMCs), collected at new diagnosis, from a patient treated with antithyroid drugs. The chain employs TRBV18 and TRBJ2-1; tentatively, D is TRBD1 or TRBD2 (6 bases each). This TCR was recovered from a woman in her twenties or thirties with Graves disease. In nucleotides, the CDR3 is TGTGCCAGCTCACTCCAAGGGGGGCTACTCGGAAATGAGCAGTTCTTC. Translated: CASSLQGGLLGNEQFF.